The rows below give T cell receptor beta chains drawn from one sample of a study of post-analysis software for immune sequencing data. TCRdb itself ran the PCR reads through MiXCR, one entry per CDR3 protein. This table holds 380,000 or so distinct CDR3 sequences, around a third found once. The sequenced sample was blood. The receptors were gathered from a girl between 5 and 17 years old with multiple sclerosis. Both conserved end residues are part of each CDR3. Each record gives: V gene, J gene, clone size, D gene, CDR3 protein, CDR3 DNA. A D gene is named only where the DNA matches it firmly. Clone size, where shown, is once, few, many, or a class for clones that have expanded.

>TRBV6-5|TRBJ1-2|.|.
CASSAPGIVGYTF
TGTGCCAGCAGTGCCCCAGGGATAGTTGGCTACACCTTC
>TRBV20-1|TRBJ2-1|.|TRBD2
CSARDLPGLAGGTDEQFF
TGCAGTGCTAGAGATCTCCCGGGACTAGCGGGGGGTACGGATGAGCAGTTCTTC
>TRBV7-3|TRBJ2-3|.|.
CASSFGVSTDTQYF
TGTGCCAGCAGCTTTGGCGTAAGCACAGATACGCAGTATTTT
>TRBV6-6|TRBJ1-6|.|TRBD1
CASSHTDREAPLHF
TGTGCCAGCAGTCACACGGACAGGGAGGCACCCCTCCACTTT
>TRBV20-1|TRBJ2-5|.|.
CSANLETQYF
TGCAGTGCTAACCTGGAGACCCAGTACTTC
>TRBV5-1|TRBJ2-1|.|.
CASSLAGGTDNEQFF
TGCGCCAGCAGCTTGGCAGGGGGGACCGACAATGAGCAGTTCTTC
>TRBV5-1|TRBJ2-7|many|.
CASSLGAGNYEQYF
TGCGCCAGCAGCCTTGGGGCAGGGAATTACGAGCAGTACTTC
>TRBV9|TRBJ2-1|few|TRBD1
CASSGGQGAVYNEQFF
TGTGCCAGCAGCGGAGGTCAGGGGGCGGTCTACAATGAGCAGTTCTTC
>TRBV9|TRBJ2-1|.|TRBD2
CASSVRGDGGAVVYEQFF
TGTGCCAGCAGCGTCCGAGGGGACGGGGGGGCCGTCGTCTATGAGCAGTTCTTC
>TRBV4-2|TRBJ1-1|few|.
CASSQVSTAREAFF
TGTGCCAGCAGCCAAGTATCGACCGCGCGGGAAGCTTTCTTT
>TRBV12-3/TRBV12-4|TRBJ1-6|.|TRBD1
CASHFSQGVNSPLHF
TGTGCCAGCCATTTCAGCCAGGGGGTTAATTCACCCCTCCACTTT
>TRBV10-3|TRBJ2-1|few|TRBD2
CAISEFGLAGNNEQFF
TGTGCCATCAGTGAGTTTGGACTAGCGGGGAACAATGAGCAGTTCTTC
>TRBV28|TRBJ2-7|many|.
CASSSTFGTILYEQYF
TGTGCCAGCAGTTCAACCTTCGGGACAATACTATACGAGCAGTACTTC
>TRBV6-6|TRBJ2-3|.|TRBD1
CASSYSAGGADTQYF
TGTGCCAGCAGTTACTCGGCAGGGGGCGCAGATACGCAGTATTTT
>TRBV12-3/TRBV12-4|TRBJ2-2|few|TRBD2
CASHSTSGTMGELFF
TGTGCCAGCCACTCGACTAGCGGGACCATGGGGGAGCTGTTTTTT
>TRBV5-5|TRBJ2-4|.|.
CASSPPTALEGKQYF
TGTGCCAGCAGCCCCCCCACGGCCCTAGAGGGGAAGCAGTACTTC
>TRBV20-1|TRBJ1-2|.|.
CSAVWNGYTF
TGCAGTGCTGTATGGAATGGCTACACCTTC
>TRBV9|TRBJ1-1|.|TRBD1
CASCRGTGGAGDTEAFF
TGTGCCAGCTGTCGGGGGACAGGGGGCGCCGGGGACACTGAAGCTTTCTTT
>TRBV20-1|TRBJ2-5|few|.
CSARDLDYQETQYF
TGCAGTGCTAGAGATTTGGATTACCAAGAGACCCAGTACTTC
>TRBV4-1|TRBJ1-4|few|.
CASSQDSLGDVNEKLFF
TGCGCCAGCAGCCAAGACTCCTTGGGGGACGTTAATGAAAAACTGTTTTTT
>TRBV29-1|TRBJ2-7|.|.
CSVVLGSFSYEQYF
TGCAGCGTTGTTCTGGGTTCCTTCTCCTACGAGCAGTACTTC
>TRBV7-2|TRBJ2-7|.|.
CASSLGGPGPYEQYF
TGTGCCAGCAGCTTAGGCGGGCCAGGCCCCTACGAGCAGTACTTC
>TRBV7-2|TRBJ2-5|.|TRBD2
CASSLGRGSETQYF
TGTGCCAGCAGCTTAGGGCGGGGGTCGGAGACCCAGTACTTC
>TRBV12-3/TRBV12-4|TRBJ2-3|few|.
CASSFPGKQYF
TGTGCCAGCAGTTTCCCGGGGAAGCAGTATTTT
>TRBV7-8|TRBJ2-7|.|TRBD2
CVSSPPGGYEQYF
TGTGTCAGCAGTCCCCCGGGGGGCTACGAGCAGTACTTC
>TRBV6-1|TRBJ2-4|.|.
CASGDKAKNIQYF
TGTGCCAGCGGGGACAAGGCCAAAAACATTCAGTACTTC
>TRBV6-5|TRBJ1-1|few|.
CASSYSDDRPAFF
TGTGCCAGCAGTTACTCCGACGACCGTCCGGCTTTCTTT
>TRBV20-1|TRBJ2-3|.|.
CSAADPTDTQYF
TGCAGTGCCGCGGACCCCACAGATACGCAGTATTTT
>TRBV29-1|TRBJ2-1|few|.
CSVEVPSERKFF
TGCAGCGTTGAAGTCCCCAGTGAGAGGAAGTTCTTC
>TRBV20-1|TRBJ1-5|.|TRBD1
CSATGTGEGNQPQHF
TGCAGTGCTACAGGGACAGGGGAGGGCAATCAGCCCCAGCATTTT
>TRBV6-5|TRBJ2-3|.|TRBD1
CASRPFGTGGGNTQYF
TGTGCCAGCAGACCTTTCGGGACAGGGGGCGGGAATACGCAGTATTTT
>TRBV7-9|TRBJ2-3|few|.
CASSLSRVSTDTQYF
TGTGCCAGCAGCTTATCACGGGTCAGCACAGATACGCAGTATTTT
>TRBV12-3/TRBV12-4|TRBJ2-5|few|TRBD2
CASSDLAGAGETQYF
TGTGCCAGCAGCGATCTAGCGGGGGCGGGGGAGACCCAGTACTTC
>TRBV5-5|TRBJ2-3|.|.
CASSRTPFGDTQYF
TGTGCCAGCAGCCGGACACCCTTTGGGGATACGCAGTATTTT
>TRBV5-1|TRBJ2-7|.|.
CASSGPDPYEQYF
TGCGCCAGCAGCGGGCCAGACCCCTACGAGCAGTACTTC
>TRBV10-3|TRBJ2-5|many|TRBD1
CAIKKAGQGGETQYF
TGTGCCATCAAAAAGGCGGGACAGGGTGGAGAGACCCAGTACTTC
>TRBV7-8|TRBJ2-5|many|.
CASSLIWETQYF
TGTGCCAGCAGCTTAATCTGGGAGACCCAGTACTTC
>TRBV11-1|TRBJ2-3|.|.
CASSPGGRGKADTQYF
TGTGCCAGCAGCCCCGGTGGCAGGGGAAAGGCAGATACGCAGTATTTT
>TRBV12-3/TRBV12-4|TRBJ1-1|.|TRBD1
CASSSRTGPNTEAFF
TGTGCCAGCAGTTCCAGGACAGGGCCGAACACTGAAGCTTTCTTT
>TRBV4-1|TRBJ2-7|.|TRBD1
CASSQQGTGGIYNEQYF
TGCGCCAGCAGCCAACAAGGGACAGGGGGTATCTACAATGAGCAGTACTTC
>TRBV7-2|TRBJ2-5|few|.
CASSLALGGQETQYF
TGTGCCAGCAGCTTAGCGCTAGGAGGACAAGAGACCCAGTACTTC
>TRBV7-9|TRBJ2-5|few|.
CASVGTPRETQYF
TGTGCCAGCGTCGGGACGCCAAGGGAGACCCAGTACTTC
>TRBV11-2|TRBJ2-5|.|.
CASRPLRGVGETQYF
TGTGCCAGCAGGCCCCTAAGGGGTGTAGGGGAGACCCAGTACTTC
>TRBV6-4|TRBJ2-1|.|.
CASSPEPVSAYNEQFF
TGTGCCAGCAGTCCTGAGCCGGTTAGCGCCTACAATGAGCAGTTCTTC
>TRBV6-1|TRBJ2-7|.|TRBD2
CASSGTGGTYEQYF
TGTGCCAGCAGTGGGACGGGGGGAACCTACGAGCAGTACTTC
>TRBV10-3|TRBJ2-1|few|TRBD2
CAISESVTSGEYNEQFF
TGTGCCATCAGTGAGTCTGTGACTAGCGGGGAATACAATGAGCAGTTCTTC